The present entry profiles one T cell receptor (beta chain) with its context. Its target is unknown. PBMCs were sourced from approximately 9 ml fresh peripheral blood. The data were obtained in a study of T cells in Graves' hyperthyroidism and ophthalmopathy. Findings of the study overall: Expanded thyroid clonotypes (above 0.001) were mostly also found in blood. Through a model of 13 V-J features, ophthalmopathy was separated from stable hyperthyroidism.

This CDR3 is 11 amino acids long. Per germline, CDR1 LNHDA and CDR2 SQIVND (reference sequence). Trimming removed 7 bases at V and 8 bases at J, with 8 bases between. Amplified TCR beta CDR3 regions derived from RNA transcripts. HTBI primers were used for first-round RT-PCR of the TCR CDR3. TCRdb redid the calling of the multiplex PCR reads with MiXCR, one entry per CDR3 protein. This table has more than 500,000 distinct CDR3 sequences, 15% to 20% appearing once. This chain joins TRBV19 and TRBJ1-4; no clear D. This receptor was identified in a woman aged 25 to 39 with Graves' ophthalmopathy. The sample taken for sequencing was blood. The CDR3, as DNA: TGTGCCAGTACAGTCGGGGAAAAACTGTTTTTT. Amino acids: CASTVGEKLFF.